This T cell receptor (beta chain) is from a study of shared clonotypes between healthy human individuals. In the case of this clone: Its antigen is undetermined.

Libraries were prepared by immunoSEQ multiplex PCR; TCRdb keeps only in-frame clonotypes and omits some of them. The repertoire holds about 1 million clones, with roughly 75% as singletons. Study results and limitations: Unshared clonotypes carried lower generation probabilities than those common to all four donors.

This CDR3 has 15 residues. Between the trimmed V and J ends, which lost 0 bases and 1 base, there was a span of 10 bases. Germline V CDR1 and CDR2: GTSNPN, SVGIG (reference sequence). The sample comprised memory CD4+ T cells sorted from blood. Subset noted: CD45RA-negative fraction. The chain combines TRBV30 with TRBJ2-1, with D tentatively TRBD2 (6 bases). The clonotype originates from a young man in good health. CDR3 region: CAWSVGGPSYNEQFF. The CDR3, as DNA: TGTGCCTGGAGTGTAGGAGGGCCTTCCTACAATGAGCAGTTCTTC.